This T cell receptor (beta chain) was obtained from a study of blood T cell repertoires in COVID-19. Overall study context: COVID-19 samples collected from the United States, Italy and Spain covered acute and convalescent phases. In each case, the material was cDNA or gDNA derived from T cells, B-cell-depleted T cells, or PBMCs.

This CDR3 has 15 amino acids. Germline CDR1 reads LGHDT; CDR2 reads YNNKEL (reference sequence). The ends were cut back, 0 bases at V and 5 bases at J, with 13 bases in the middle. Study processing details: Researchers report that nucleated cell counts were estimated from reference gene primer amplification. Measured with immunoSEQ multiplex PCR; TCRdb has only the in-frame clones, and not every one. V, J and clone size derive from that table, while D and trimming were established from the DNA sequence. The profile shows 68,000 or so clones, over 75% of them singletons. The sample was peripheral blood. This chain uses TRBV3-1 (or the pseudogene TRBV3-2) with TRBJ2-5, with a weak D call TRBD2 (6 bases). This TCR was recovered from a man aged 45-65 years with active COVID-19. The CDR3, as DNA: TGTGCCAGCAGCCAAGATATAGGAGGGGAGGAGACCCAGTACTTC. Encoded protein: CASSQDIGGEETQYF.